The 20 T cell receptor beta chains given below trace back to one sample, sequenced in a study of T cells in Graves' hyperthyroidism and ophthalmopathy (dated by TCRdb to between 2019 and 2020). The method was multiplex PCR. Sequencing took place on an Illumina HiSeq 2000. The TCR beta CDR3 regions were amplified from the RNA transcripts. The TCR CDR3 was subjected to a first round of RT-PCR using the HTBI primer set and the Qiagen OneStep RT-PCR kit. TCRdb reprocessed the public reads (quality trimming at Q25 with fastp, clone calling with MiXCR) and kept in-frame beta chains. Rows merge per CDR3 protein into single entries with the most common DNA and genes. For this sample there are around 600,000 distinct CDR3 sequences; 14% appear just once. The ten largest clonotypes hold roughly 6.9% of the sample. The specimen was blood. These receptors were taken from a young woman with Graves' ophthalmopathy.

The sample holds a few counts of this clonotype. This chain connects TRBV12-3 or TRBV12-4 to TRBJ1-2; D is ambiguous. Trimming cost V 1 base and J 4 bases, with 13 bases left between them. This CDR3 is 15 amino acids long. The CDR3 DNA reads TGTGCCAGCAGTTTAGTTCGAGCCTCCATCTATGGCTACACCTTC. It specifies CASSLVRASIYGYTF.

The V and J genes are TRBV9 and TRBJ1-2; D is ambiguous. The germline gives CDR1 SGDLS, CDR2 YYNGEE. The CDR3 has 14 residues. V dropped 0 bases and J dropped 3 bases, with 9 bases sitting between them. This CDR3 is CASSVATWDYGYTF. The CDR3 DNA sequence: TGTGCCAGCAGCGTAGCCACCTGGGACTATGGCTACACCTTC.

Comment on this clonotype: Possible read error: a much larger clone is one base away. The chain recombines TRBV12-3 or TRBV12-4 with TRBJ2-7, with D hard to call. The CDR3 runs 14 residues. Trimming took 0 bases from V and 0 from J, leaving 6 bases between them. CDR3 sequence (DNA): TGTGCCAGCAGTTTAGCGCGTCACTCCTACGAGCAGTACTTC. This encodes CASSLARHSYEQYF.

This clonotype was counted between two and nine times. As DNA, the CDR3 is TGTGCCAGCAGCCGCGGACAGGGGGTGAGAAATGGCTACACCTTC. Translated, it gives CASSRGQGVRNGYTF. This chain joins TRBV28 and TRBJ1-2; 10 bases fit TRBD1. Germline V gene data show CDR1 as MDHEN and CDR2 as SYDVKM. V shed 6 bases, J shed 6 bases, and the junction held 10 bases outside the gene matches. The length of the CDR3 is 15 residues.

V is TRBV6-1 and J is TRBJ1-6; D remains unclear. CDR1 MNHNS and CDR2 SASEGT come from the germline V gene. CDR3 size: 16 residues. The V end was cut by 2 bases, the J end by 3 bases, with 11 bases between. DNA of the CDR3: TGTGCCAGCAGTGAAAAGCCAGCCTTCTATAATTCACCCCTCCACTTT. It encodes CASSEKPAFYNSPLHF.

This clonotype was counted ten times or more. The gene calls are TRBV7-3 and TRBJ2-1, with no clear D. The CDR3 sequence is 14 residues long. Trimming took 0 bases from V and 4 from J, leaving 7 bases between them. Germline loops: CDR1 SGHTA, CDR2 FQGTGA. CDR3 nucleotides: TGTGCCAGCAGCTTAACGTTCGGGTACAATGAGCAGTTCTTC. The encoded protein is CASSLTFGYNEQFF.

The sample holds many counts of this clonotype. CDR3 amino acids: CSASSTGTFSGNTIYF. For the CDR3, the DNA is TGCAGTGCTAGCTCGACCGGGACCTTCTCTGGAAACACCATATATTTT. The chain recombines TRBV20-1 with TRBJ1-3, with D perhaps TRBD1 (5 bases). V was trimmed by 3 bases and J by 0 bases, leaving 15 bases between them. This CDR3 comprises 16 residues. Germline V CDR1 and CDR2: DFQATT, SNEGSKA (reference sequence).

There are many counts of this clonotype. This chain connects TRBV7-9 to TRBJ2-3; D uncertain. V lost 5 bases to trimming and J lost 6 bases, with 18 bases between them. This CDR3 contains 15 residues. Germline V gives CDR1 SEHNR, CDR2 FQNEAQ (reference sequence). The CDR3 here is CASSPAGQSPDTQYF. The CDR3 nucleotides are TGTGCCAGCAGCCCAGCCGGGCAGTCACCCGATACGCAGTATTTT.

This clonotype was picked up many times. The chain links TRBV11-1 to TRBJ2-1, with 12 bases aligning to TRBD2. The germline V gene has CDR1 SGHAT and CDR2 FQDESV (reference sequence). V trimming: 5 bases; J trimming: 8 bases; junction bases outside the gene matches: 13. The CDR3 is 17 residues long. CDR3 sequence: CASSLEPGLAGVDEQFF. The CDR3 bases are TGTGCCAGCAGCCTAGAGCCGGGACTAGCGGGCGTAGATGAGCAGTTCTTC.

The CDR3 region has the DNA TGCAGTGCTAACCCCCACGATCAGAGGGATATCTACGAGCAGTACTTC. This translates into CSANPHDQRDIYEQYF. The V and J genes are TRBV20-1 and TRBJ2-7; D is possibly TRBD2 (5 bases). The CDR3 runs to 16 residues. Per the germline V gene, CDR1 is DFQATT and CDR2 is SNEGSKA (reference sequence). V was cut by 4 bases and J by 3 bases, with 22 bases left in between.

The chain links TRBV9 to TRBJ2-7, with D possibly being TRBD1 (5 bases). This CDR3 is built from 14 residues. Germline values: CDR1 SGDLS, CDR2 YYNGEE. V was cut by 0 bases and J by 4 bases, with 11 bases left in between. The CDR3 here is CASSVDGKGYEQYF. In nucleotides, the CDR3 is TGTGCCAGCAGCGTAGATGGTAAGGGGTACGAGCAGTACTTC.

This clonotype was counted between two and nine times. This chain uses TRBV9 with TRBJ1-1; D may be TRBD1 (6 bases). The germline gives CDR1 SGDLS, CDR2 YYNGEE. Trimming removed 2 bases from V and 5 bases from J, with 13 bases in between. The length of the CDR3 is 14 residues. This CDR3 is CASSVYRDGTEAFF. CDR3 DNA sequence: TGTGCCAGCAGCGTTTACAGGGACGGAACTGAAGCTTTCTTT.

This clonotype has at least ten counts. The chain carries TRBV12-3 or TRBV12-4 and TRBJ2-4, with D perhaps matching TRBD1 or TRBD2 (5 bases each). The CDR3 is 17 residues long. Trimming pared 8 bases from V and 2 bases from J, leaving 22 bases between. CDR3 region: CASLTRAEGRTKNIQYF. The CDR3 coding sequence is TGTGCCAGCCTAACGCGGGCAGAGGGGAGAACCAAAAACATTCAGTACTTC.

In this sample, this clonotype turned up many times. J is TRBJ2-3 and V is TRBV7-2, with 13 bases lining up with TRBD2. CDR3 length: 16 residues. The J segment lost 4 bases and the V segment lost 5 bases, leaving 6 bases of the junction unmatched. Germline V CDR1 and CDR2: SGHTA, FQGNSA. The CDR3 nucleotides read TGTGCCAGCAGCACGGGACTAGCGGGAACATCAGATACGCAGTATTTT. This translates into CASSTGLAGTSDTQYF. The full variable domain, with the rest looked up from reference TRBV7-2 and TRBJ2-3, is GAGVSQSPSNKVTEKGKDVELRCDPISGHTALYWYRQSLGQGLEFLIYFQGNSAPDKSGLPSDRFSAERTGGSVSTLTIQRTQQEDSAVYLCASSTGLAGTSDTQYFGPGTRLTVL.

The sample holds many counts of this clonotype. This rearrangement joins TRBV5-1 to TRBJ1-1, with TRBD1 as a possible D gene (6 bases). The CDR3 runs to 15 residues. Germline loops: CDR1 SGHRS, CDR2 YFSETQ. V was cut by 2 bases and J by 6 bases, with 17 bases left in between. CDR3 amino acids: CASSFTAGEVPEAFF. The CDR3 DNA reads TGCGCCAGCAGCTTTACGGCAGGGGAAGTACCTGAAGCTTTCTTT.

The chain is built from TRBV19 and TRBJ1-2; a possible D gene is TRBD1 (6 bases). CDR1 and CDR2 from the germline V gene are LNHDA and SQIVND (reference sequence). Trimming pared 4 bases from V and 6 bases from J, leaving 27 bases between. This CDR3 comprises 18 residues. The CDR3 loop is CASSTFFIQGSGSDGYTF. CDR3 sequence (DNA): TGTGCCAGTAGTACGTTTTTTATACAGGGTAGTGGCTCGGATGGCTACACCTTC. Full variable domain (remainder filled in from reference TRBV19 and TRBJ1-2): DGGITQSPKYLFRKEGQNVTLSCEQNLNHDAMYWYRQDPGQGLRLIYYSQIVNDFQKGDIAEGYSVSREKKESFPLTVTSAQKNPTAFYLCASSTFFIQGSGSDGYTFGSGTRLTVV.

Ten or more counts support this clonotype. The rearrangement uses TRBV28 and TRBJ1-1; possible D gene TRBD1, 6 bases. Germline CDR1 is MDHEN and CDR2 is SYDVKM. V was trimmed by 2 bases and J by 10 bases, leaving 17 bases between them. The CDR3 has 14 amino acids. The DNA for the CDR3 is TGTGCCAGCAGTTTACCAAGGACAGCGTTGGTAGCTTTCTTT. This gives the protein CASSLPRTALVAFF.

Ten or more counts support this clonotype. The chain recombines TRBV11-2 with TRBJ1-3, with D uncertain. The length of the CDR3 is 16 residues. CDR1 and CDR2 (germline): SGHAT, FQNNGV. V was clipped by 1 base and J by 0 bases, with 10 bases between them. CDR3 protein: CASSLVSRVSGNTIYF. DNA of the CDR3: TGTGCCAGCAGCTTAGTGTCCAGAGTCTCTGGAAACACCATATATTTT. The full variable domain, rest sourced from reference TRBV11-2 and TRBJ1-3, is EAGVAQSPRYKIIEKRQSVAFWCNPISGHATLYWYQQILGQGPKLLIQFQNNGVVDDSQLPKDRFSAERLKGVDSTLKIQPAKLEDSAVYLCASSLVSRVSGNTIYFGEGSWLTVV.

This rearrangement joins TRBV7-4 to TRBJ2-1, with 8 bases that match TRBD2. Germline assignment: CDR1 SGHVT and CDR2 SQSDAQ. This CDR3 is built from 16 residues. The V gene end was trimmed by 6 bases and the J gene end by 9 bases; junction bases not matched to a gene: 16. The CDR3 DNA reads TGTGCCAGCAGGGATAGACTAGCGCTCTCCCACGGTGAGCAGTTCTTC. Amino acid sequence: CASRDRLALSHGEQFF. The complete variable domain, with remaining parts taken from reference TRBV7-4 and TRBJ2-1, reads GAGVSQSPRYKVAKRGRDVALRCDSISGHVTLYWYRQTLGQGSEVLTYSQSDAQRDKSGRPSGRFSAERPERSVSTLKIQRTEQGDSAVYLCASRDRLALSHGEQFFGPGTRLTVL.

Many counts were recorded for this clonotype. V usage is TRBV28 and J usage is TRBJ1-5, with D unresolved. The CDR3 loop spans 14 amino acids. V was cut by 1 base and J by 2 bases, with 6 bases left in between. CDR1 and CDR2 (germline): MDHEN, SYDVKM. CDR3 in DNA: TGTGCCAGCAGTTTATTAGTCGGCAATCAGCCCCAGCATTTT. It translates to CASSLLVGNQPQHF.